The 27 T cell receptor beta chains presented below share a single source sample, sequenced in a study of tumor-infiltrating lymphocytes in primary liver carcinoma. Unsorted whole blood supplied the RNA, and germline DNA was extracted too. TCR beta cDNA was prepared out of roughly 520 ng total RNA by means of a constant-region primer. It was through three nested multiplex PCR rounds of slightly modified ARM-PCR that TCR beta libraries arose. Forward primers for TRBV1-TRBV30 and a C-beta reverse primer served the first two PCR rounds, at roughly 10 cycles each. MiXCR, run by TCRdb on the multiplex PCR reads, gives a single entry per CDR3 protein. Among more than 150,000 distinct CDR3 sequences listed, 50% to 75% were seen once. Sequencing was done on a sample of peripheral blood. These receptors originate from a man between 40 and 49 years old with primary liver carcinoma and hepatitis B virus infection.

The chain joins TRBV7-8 to TRBJ2-1, with D unresolved. Trimming took 5 bases from V and 0 from J, leaving 17 bases between them. The CDR3 loop spans 17 amino acids. In germline, CDR1 is SGHVS, CDR2 FQNEAQ. The CDR3 bases are TGTGCCAGCAGCGCCCGACTCGCGGAGAGCTCCTACAATGAGCAGTTCTTC. Its protein is CASSARLAESSYNEQFF.

This clonotype was seen a few times. The chain carries TRBV6-5 and TRBJ2-3, with D perhaps TRBD2 (5 bases). Between the trimmed V and J ends, which lost 7 bases and 9 bases, there was a span of 17 bases. The CDR3 is 13 amino acids. Germline values: CDR1 MNHEY, CDR2 SVGAGI. CDR3 loop: CASTRLPGGTQYF. The CDR3 coding sequence is TGTGCCAGCACCCGCCTTCCCGGAGGAACGCAGTATTTT.

Here the CDR3 reads CAWSPNPNTGELFF. CDR3 nucleotides: TGTGCCTGGAGTCCCAATCCGAACACCGGGGAGCTGTTTTTT. The chain recombines TRBV30 with TRBJ2-2; D is uncertain. The germline V and J ends were trimmed by 2 bases and 0 bases, with 7 bases remaining between them. CDR1 is GTSNPN and CDR2 is SVGIG in the germline V gene (reference sequence). CDR3 length: 14 amino acids.

The chain uses TRBV5-5 and TRBJ2-1; 7 nucleotides agree with TRBD2. Germline values: CDR1 SGHKS, CDR2 YYEKEE (reference sequence). The V and J ends lost 5 bases and 7 bases, in that order; junction bases with no gene match: 12. This CDR3 has 15 residues. The CDR3 loop reads CASRAASLGGNEQFF. The CDR3, as DNA: TGTGCCAGCAGGGCTGCCTCTTTGGGGGGGAATGAGCAGTTCTTC.

Of note for this clonotype: As the CDR3 is not closed by the conserved phenylalanine or tryptophan, this likely results from a read error. The chain combines TRBV6-1 with TRBJ2-3, with a weak D call TRBD1 (8 bases). This CDR3 has 22 amino acids. Germline CDR1 is MNHNS and CDR2 is SASEGT. DNA for the CDR3: TGTGCCCGCAGCCCGGACAGGGTCCGTTGGGGTTCGGCGGGAGCTCGGGCAGATACGCAGTATCTT. Translating gives CARSPDRVRWGSAGARADTQYL.

This clonotype was detected many times. This chain's CDR3 is CASGDRGSTDTQYF. The CDR3 bases are TGTGCCAGCGGGGACAGGGGGAGCACAGATACGCAGTATTTT. The chain recombines TRBV6-2 or TRBV6-3 with TRBJ2-3; TRBD1 aligns across 11 bases. The CDR3 runs to 14 residues. The V segment lost 8 bases and the J segment 0 bases; nucleotides outside the gene matches: 1. CDR1 is MNHEY, CDR2 SVGEGT, per germline.

With respect to this clonotype: The conserved phenylalanine or tryptophan is not found at the CDR3 terminus, so this likely reflects a read error. The rearrangement links TRBV6-6 to TRBJ2-1, with D perhaps matching TRBD2 (6 bases). The CDR3 has 15 amino acids. Germline assignment: CDR1 MNHNY and CDR2 SVGAGI (reference sequence). The ends were cut back, 7 bases at V and 6 bases at J, with 19 bases in the middle. CDR3 in amino acids: CASTQMAWDFNEQFS. The DNA of the CDR3 is TGTGCCAGCACCCAAATGGCCTGGGACTTCAATGAGCAGTTCTCC.

The chain couples TRBV29-1 to TRBJ2-7; D uncertain. The germline V gene encodes CDR1 SQVTM and CDR2 ANQGSEA. With 3 bases removed from V and 5 bases from J, the gap between germline ends came to 11 bases. The CDR3 runs to 12 residues. In nucleotides, the CDR3 is TGCAGCGTTGAGGTGATGCCCCACGAGCAGTACTTC. It encodes CSVEVMPHEQYF.

This clonotype has a count of ten or more. The CDR3: CASSVIAGGQYEQYF. For the CDR3, the DNA is TGTGCCAGCAGCGTTATAGCGGGAGGTCAGTACGAGCAGTACTTC. The rearrangement joins TRBV11-2 to TRBJ2-7, with TRBD2 matching over 10 bases. From germline, CDR1 is SGHAT and CDR2 FQNNGV. V was clipped by 5 bases and J by 4 bases; unmatched bases: 8. This CDR3 is built from 15 residues. The whole variable domain, remainder taken from reference TRBV11-2 and TRBJ2-7, is EAGVAQSPRYKIIEKRQSVAFWCNPISGHATLYWYQQILGQGPKLLIQFQNNGVVDDSQLPKDRFSAERLKGVDSTLKIQPAKLEDSAVYLCASSVIAGGQYEQYFGPGTRLTVT.

The J gene is TRBJ1-5, the V gene TRBV29-1; D is unclear. Germline V gene lookup returns CDR1 SQVTM and CDR2 ANQGSEA. There are 14 residues in the CDR3. The germline V and J ends were trimmed by 6 bases and 0 bases, with 12 bases remaining between them. This CDR3 reads CSVGCSNSNQPQHF. The CDR3 DNA sequence: TGCAGCGTAGGGTGTAGCAATAGCAATCAGCCCCAGCATTTT.

This clonotype was observed a few times. This chain connects TRBV6-5 to TRBJ2-7; TRBD1 matches 8 bases. The CDR3 totals 14 residues. With 1 base clipped from V and 7 bases from J, the junction kept 6 bases outside the gene matches. The germline V gene has CDR1 MNHEY and CDR2 SVGAGI. DNA of the CDR3: TGTGCCAGCAGTTACTTTCAGGGGGCGCTTGAGCAGTACTTC. The encoded protein is CASSYFQGALEQYF.

The rearrangement links TRBV29-1 to TRBJ1-4, with D tentatively TRBD1 (5 bases). Germline-derived CDR1 and CDR2 are SQVTM and ANQGSEA. This CDR3 is 13 amino acids long. Deletions cut 4 bases from V and 7 bases from J, with 13 bases between. The CDR3 region is CSVGAGFREKLFF. The CDR3 DNA reads as TGCAGCGTTGGGGCAGGGTTTCGTGAAAAACTGTTTTTT.

The CDR3 bases are TGTGCCAGCAGCTTAACGTGGGAGCAAGAGACCCAGTACTTC. This codes for CASSLTWEQETQYF. The chain uses TRBV7-9 and TRBJ2-5; a possible D gene is TRBD2 (5 bases). The CDR3 is made up of 14 amino acids. Germline assignment: CDR1 SEHNR and CDR2 FQNEAQ (reference sequence). With 2 bases removed from V and 2 bases from J, the gap between germline ends came to 9 bases.

This clonotype is a singleton in its sample. This may arise from a read error, as a much more abundant clone is one base away. In DNA form, the CDR3 reads TGTGCCAGCAGCTTAGTATTATCAGGGTGGGCAGATACGCAGTATTTT. Translated, it gives CASSLVLSGWADTQYF. The genes are TRBV11-2 and TRBJ2-3; possible D gene TRBD1, 5 bases. The V end was cut by 1 base, the J end by 4 bases, with 15 bases between. Germline CDR1 SGHAT, CDR2 FQNNGV. This CDR3 has 16 residues.

Comments on this clonotype: Without the conserved terminal phenylalanine or tryptophan, this CDR3 likely stems from a read error. This chain links TRBV6-5 with TRBJ1-2; 7 nucleotides line up with TRBD1. The CDR3 length is 18 residues. Losses at the gene ends were 7 bases for V and 5 bases for J; bases not matched to a gene: 22. Germline V gives CDR1 MNHEY, CDR2 SVGAGI. The CDR3 DNA reads as TGTGCCAGCACTAGGCTCTCAATGGGACAGCCGGGGGCTTATGGCTACACCTCC. It codes for CASTRLSMGQPGAYGYTS.

The sample holds a few counts of this clonotype. The chain is built from TRBV5-6 and TRBJ2-3; 14 positions agree with TRBD2. Germline V gene sequence: CDR1 SGHDT, CDR2 YYEEEE. J was trimmed by 3 bases and V by 6 bases; bases with no gene match: 15. CDR3 length: 19 amino acids. The CDR3 is CASNPTSGRAGTRTDTQYF. CDR3 bases: TGTGCCAGCAATCCGACTAGCGGGAGGGCCGGGACTCGTACAGATACGCAGTATTTT. Based on the CDR3 plus reference TRBV5-6 and TRBJ2-3, the full variable domain is DAGVTQSPTHLIKTRGQQVTLRCSPKSGHDTVSWYQQALGQGPQFIFQYYEEEERQRGNFPDRFSGHQFPNYSSELNVNALLLGDSALYLCASNPTSGRAGTRTDTQYFGPGTRLTVL.

To note about this clonotype: The junction departs from the called germline gene at one end, perhaps through a read error. The V gene is TRBV11-2, the J gene TRBJ2-2; TRBD2 matches at 13 bases. CDR3 length equals 16 residues. Per the germline V gene, CDR1 is SGHAT and CDR2 is FQNNGV. The CDR3, as DNA: TGTGCCAGGAGCACTTGGACTAGCGGGGGCACCTGGGAGCTGTTTTTT. Translation gives CARSTWTSGGTWELFF.

On this clonotype itself: Given the absence of the conserved phenylalanine or tryptophan at the CDR3 end, a read error is likely. This sequence joins TRBV2 and TRBJ2-5; 7 bases agree with TRBD2. Germline-derived CDR1 and CDR2 are SNHLY and FYNNEI. With 5 bases clipped from V and 3 bases from J, the junction kept 0 bases outside the gene matches. CDR3 length: 12 amino acids. The CDR3 region is CASSLAEETQYL. The CDR3 bases are TGTGCCAGCAGTCTAGCGGAAGAGACCCAGTACCTC.

The CDR3 nucleotides read TGTGCCAGCAGCTTCGTCCCTAGCGGGATTGTCAACGAGCAGTACTTC. As protein: CASSFVPSGIVNEQYF. The V gene is TRBV5-4, the J gene TRBJ2-7; the match to TRBD2 covers 9 bases. V lost 2 bases, J lost 5 bases, and 11 bases stayed unmatched. Germline lookup yields CDR1 SGHNT and CDR2 YYREEE (reference sequence). This CDR3 has 16 amino acids. Using reference TRBV5-4 and TRBJ2-7 for the parts outside the CDR3, the full variable domain is ETGVTQSPTHLIKTRGQQVTLRCSSQSGHNTVSWYQQALGQGPQFIFQYYREEENGRGNFPPRFSGLQFPNYSSELNVNALELDDSALYLCASSFVPSGIVNEQYFGPGTRLTVT.

This chain uses TRBV6-5 with TRBJ2-7, with D tentatively TRBD1 or TRBD2 (5 bases each). The CDR3 is made up of 14 amino acids. Germline loops: CDR1 MNHEY, CDR2 SVGAGI. Deletions cut 5 bases from V and 0 bases from J, with 11 bases between. As DNA, the CDR3 is TGTGCCAGCAGTAGTCCCGGGACCTCCTACGAGCAGTACTTC. Amino acid sequence: CASSSPGTSYEQYF.

Notes on this clonotype: A read error may account for a junction end that differs from germline. The chain uses TRBV10-3 and TRBJ2-6; D is ambiguous. The germline V gene encodes CDR1 ENHRY and CDR2 SYGVKD. This CDR3 has 16 residues. This CDR3 is CTISDLTSSGANVLTF. The CDR3 nucleotides are TGTACCATCAGTGATCTGACAAGCTCTGGGGCCAACGTCCTGACTTTC.

The V call is TRBV5-4, the J call TRBJ2-3; D remains ambiguous. CDR3 size: 14 residues. From germline, CDR1 is SGHNT and CDR2 YYREEE (reference sequence). V was clipped by 1 base and J by 7 bases, with 13 bases between them. CDR3 DNA: TGTGCCAGCAGCTTGTTCAAGGCTACGAATACGCAGTATTTT. This translates into CASSLFKATNTQYF.

Concerning this clonotype itself: A read error may explain this, as a much larger clone is one base away. The V gene is TRBV29-1, the J gene TRBJ2-5, with D perhaps matching TRBD2 (6 bases). In germline, CDR1 is SQVTM, CDR2 ANQGSEA. V dropped 6 bases and J dropped 4 bases, with 18 bases sitting between them. The CDR3 has 14 amino acids. This CDR3 is CSVARVLGGETQYF. DNA for the CDR3: TGCAGCGTCGCGCGGGTGCTCGGGGGAGAGACCCAGTACTTC.

The V call is TRBV28, the J call TRBJ2-1; 12 nucleotides align to TRBD2. Germline V gene data show CDR1 as MDHEN and CDR2 as SYDVKM. The CDR3 spans 16 residues. The V and J ends lost 2 bases and 7 bases, in that order; junction bases with no gene match: 6. CDR3 bases: TGTGCCAGCAGTTTACCTAGCGGGAGGGCCGTTAATGAGCAGTTCTTC. Residues: CASSLPSGRAVNEQFF.

This chain connects TRBV30 to TRBJ2-1; the D gene is possibly TRBD1 (8 bases). The CDR3 extends over 14 amino acids. Germline V lookup: CDR1 GTSNPN, CDR2 SVGIG (reference sequence). V lost 7 bases and J 5 bases, leaving 18 bases between the germline ends. The CDR3 DNA reads TGTGCCTCCCTTAGGACAGGGAGGGACAATGAGCAGTTCTTC. Residues: CASLRTGRDNEQFF.

This chain connects TRBV5-6 to TRBJ2-1; 9 positions agree with TRBD1. Germline V gene sequence: CDR1 SGHDT, CDR2 YYEEEE. With V trimmed by 3 bases and J by 2 bases, 12 bases remained unmatched. The CDR3 length is 18 residues. This CDR3 is CASSSPINRGRTYNEQFF. CDR3 nucleotide sequence: TGTGCCAGCAGCTCGCCCATAAACAGGGGGCGGACCTACAATGAGCAGTTCTTC.

About this clonotype: This could be a read error, since a much larger clone is one nucleotide away. The rearrangement uses TRBV11-2 and TRBJ1-3; 9 nucleotides line up with TRBD1. Germline V gene lookup returns CDR1 SGHAT and CDR2 FQNNGV. This CDR3 is 16 amino acids long. Here the CDR3 reads CAGSLAQGASGNTIYF. CDR3 bases: TGTGCCGGCAGCTTGGCACAGGGGGCGTCAGGAAACACCATATATTTT. Together with reference TRBV11-2 and TRBJ1-3, the CDR3 gives the full variable domain: EAGVAQSPRYKIIEKRQSVAFWCNPISGHATLYWYQQILGQGPKLLIQFQNNGVVDDSQLPKDRFSAERLKGVDSTLKIQPAKLEDSAVYLCAGSLAQGASGNTIYFGEGSWLTVV.